Below are 11 T cell receptor beta chains sequenced from a single sample in a study of blood T cells in healthy people across ages. A second PCR, run for about 6 to 11 cycles, used a sample-barcoded 5' primer plus a J-beta primer mix. TCRdb called the 5' RACE reads again in MiXCR, with one record for every CDR3 protein. The table records more than 900,000 distinct CDR3 sequences, 20% to 25% of them present only once. The same sample was also studied in work on T cells of mothers and their children.

The source material was blood. The source of these receptors is a girl aged 2 to 9 in good health.

In its sample, this clonotype was seen a few times. The junction does not match germline at one end; this may be a read error. The chain combines TRBV5-1 with TRBJ2-1; no clear D. The length of the CDR3 is 15 residues. The germline V gene encodes CDR1 SGHRS and CDR2 YFSETQ. CDR3 sequence (DNA): TGCGCCAGCAGCTTGCAAGGAAGCTCCTACAATGAGCTGTTCTTC. Translating it yields CASSLQGSSYNELFF.

In its sample, this clonotype was seen a few times. The conserved final phenylalanine or tryptophan is absent from the CDR3, which likely points to a read error. The V and J genes are TRBV28 and TRBJ2-7; 7 nucleotides align to TRBD2. V lost 3 bases and J lost 1; bases outside the gene matches: 3. Germline V gene data show CDR1 as MDHEN and CDR2 as SYDVKM. This CDR3 contains 14 residues. CDR3 protein: CASSFGGSSYEQYL. CDR3 sequence (DNA): TGTGCCAGCAGTTTCGGCGGGAGTTCCTACGAGCAGTACCTC.

The rearrangement uses TRBV20-1 and TRBJ2-1, with 7 bases lining up with TRBD2. The junction had 5 bases not matched to a gene; V was cut back by 0 bases and J by 3 bases. Per the germline V gene, CDR1 is DFQATT and CDR2 is SNEGSKA (reference sequence). The CDR3 sequence is 15 residues long. DNA of the CDR3: TGCAGTGCTAGAGATAACAGCGGGATCTACAATGAGCAGTTCTTC. This translates into CSARDNSGIYNEQFF.

This clonotype was counted ten times or more. The chain employs TRBV20-1 and TRBJ2-1; 10 nucleotides match TRBD1. CDR1 and CDR2 (germline): DFQATT, SNEGSKA (reference sequence). Unmatched junction bases numbered 4, after V lost 1 base and J lost 7 bases. This CDR3 is built from 14 residues. CDR3 DNA: TGCAGTGCTAGAGGAGTGGGACAGGGGAATGAGCAGTTCTTC. Its translation: CSARGVGQGNEQFF.

The chain is built from TRBV29-1 and TRBJ1-4; tentatively, D is TRBD1 (5 bases). Trimming removed 5 bases from V and 3 bases from J, with 10 bases in between. This CDR3 has 13 residues. Germline assignment: CDR1 SQVTM and CDR2 ANQGSEA. The CDR3 region is CSVSDSPNEKLFF. CDR3 DNA sequence: TGCAGCGTTTCTGACAGCCCTAATGAAAAACTGTTTTTT.

The CDR3 loop is CTSGGGALNTEAFF. CDR3 DNA sequence: TGTACTTCGGGGGGGGGCGCGTTGAACACTGAAGCTTTCTTT. V is TRBV13 and J is TRBJ1-1; TRBD1 is a possible D gene (6 bases). The CDR3 is made up of 14 amino acids. Germline loops: CDR1 PRHDT, CDR2 FYEKMQ (reference sequence).

The V call is TRBV11-1, the J call TRBJ2-5; 7 nucleotides agree with TRBD1. TRBJ2-7 explains the end of the DNA better; the J call may be wrong. From germline, CDR1 is SGHAT and CDR2 FQDESV (reference sequence). The CDR3 loop spans 15 amino acids. The chain's CDR3 is CASSPDRALPYEQYF. The CDR3 coding sequence is TGTGCCAGCAGCCCCGACAGGGCCCTTCCCTACGAGCAGTACTTC.

Only a few counts were recorded for this clonotype. This sequence joins TRBV7-3 and TRBJ2-5; D gene unclear. CDR3 length: 15 amino acids. Trimming stripped 3 bases from V and 0 bases from J, with 11 bases between. The V gene's germline CDR1 is SGHTA and CDR2 FQGTGA. The CDR3 spells CASSFGPTYQETQYF. In nucleotides, the CDR3 is TGTGCCAGCAGCTTTGGACCGACGTACCAAGAGACCCAGTACTTC.

This clonotype was recorded a few times. The chain carries TRBV6-2 or TRBV6-3 and TRBJ2-1; possible D gene TRBD2, 5 bases. V was trimmed by 5 bases and J by 2 bases, leaving 7 bases between them. Per the germline V gene, CDR1 is MNHEY and CDR2 is SVGEGT. The CDR3 has 13 residues. The CDR3 loop reads CASSHGTYNEQFF. The CDR3 nucleotides read TGTGCCAGCAGTCACGGGACCTACAATGAGCAGTTCTTC.

The chain joins TRBV6-5 to TRBJ2-3; D is unclear. Germline assignment: CDR1 MNHEY and CDR2 SVGAGI. The CDR3 contains 17 residues. The V end was cut by 2 bases, the J end by 2 bases, with 17 bases between. CDR3 in DNA: TGTGCCAGCAGTTACCTACGATACAGAACCGACACAGATACGCAGTATTTT. Translated: CASSYLRYRTDTDTQYF.

As DNA, the CDR3 is TGCAGTGCTAGAGATCCCGGGACAGGGGATAGCTATGGCTACACCTTC. Protein product: CSARDPGTGDSYGYTF. V usage is TRBV20-1 and J usage is TRBJ1-2, with 10 nucleotides matching TRBD1. This CDR3 has 16 residues. Germline CDR1 reads DFQATT; CDR2 reads SNEGSKA (reference sequence). The trim removed 0 bases at V and 4 bases at J, leaving 8 bases unmatched.